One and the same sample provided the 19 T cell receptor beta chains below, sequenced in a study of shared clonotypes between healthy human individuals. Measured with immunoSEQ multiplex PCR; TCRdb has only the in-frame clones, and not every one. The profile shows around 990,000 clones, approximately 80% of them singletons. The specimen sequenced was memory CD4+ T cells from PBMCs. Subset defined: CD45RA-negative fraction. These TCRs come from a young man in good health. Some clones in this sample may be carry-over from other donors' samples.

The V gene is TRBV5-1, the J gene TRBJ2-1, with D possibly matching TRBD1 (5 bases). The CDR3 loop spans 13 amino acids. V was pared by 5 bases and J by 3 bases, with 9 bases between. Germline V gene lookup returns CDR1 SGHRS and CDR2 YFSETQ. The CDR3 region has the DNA TGCGCCAGCAGAGCTGACAGCTACAATGAGCAGTTCTTC. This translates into CASRADSYNEQFF.

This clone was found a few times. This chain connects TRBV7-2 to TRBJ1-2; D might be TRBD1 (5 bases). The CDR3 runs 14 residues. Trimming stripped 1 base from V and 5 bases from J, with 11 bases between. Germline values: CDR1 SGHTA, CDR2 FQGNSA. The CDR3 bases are TGTGCCAGCAGCTTAGTGGGGGTGGATTATGGCTACACCTTC. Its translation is CASSLVGVDYGYTF.

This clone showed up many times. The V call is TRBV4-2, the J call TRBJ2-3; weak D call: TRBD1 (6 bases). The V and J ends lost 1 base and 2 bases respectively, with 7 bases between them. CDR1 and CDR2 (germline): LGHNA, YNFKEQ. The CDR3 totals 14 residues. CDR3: CASSQGQDTDTQYF. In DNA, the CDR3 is TGTGCCAGCAGCCAAGGACAGGACACAGATACGCAGTATTTT.

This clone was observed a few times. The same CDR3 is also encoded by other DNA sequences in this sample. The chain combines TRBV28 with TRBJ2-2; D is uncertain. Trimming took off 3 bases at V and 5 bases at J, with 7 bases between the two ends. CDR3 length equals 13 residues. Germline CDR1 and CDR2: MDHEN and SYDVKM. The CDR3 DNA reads TGTGCCAGCAGTTTGGTGGGGACCGGGGAGCTGTTTTTT. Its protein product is CASSLVGTGELFF.

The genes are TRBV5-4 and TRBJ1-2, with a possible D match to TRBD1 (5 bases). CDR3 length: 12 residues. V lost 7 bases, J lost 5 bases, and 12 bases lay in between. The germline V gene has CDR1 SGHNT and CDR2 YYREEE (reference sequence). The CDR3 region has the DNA TGTGCCAGCGGAATAGACAGTTATGGCTACACCTTC. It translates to CASGIDSYGYTF.

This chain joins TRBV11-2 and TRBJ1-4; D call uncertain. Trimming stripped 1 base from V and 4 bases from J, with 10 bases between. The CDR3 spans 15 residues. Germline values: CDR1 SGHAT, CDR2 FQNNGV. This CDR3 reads CASSLGWLDNEKLFF. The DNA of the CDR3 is TGTGCCAGCAGCTTAGGTTGGCTGGATAATGAAAAACTGTTTTTT. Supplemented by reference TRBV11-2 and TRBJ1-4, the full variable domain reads EAGVAQSPRYKIIEKRQSVAFWCNPISGHATLYWYQQILGQGPKLLIQFQNNGVVDDSQLPKDRFSAERLKGVDSTLKIQPAKLEDSAVYLCASSLGWLDNEKLFFGSGTQLSVL.

The CDR3 is CASSPSRTGEAFF. The CDR3 nucleotides read TGTGCCAGCAGCCCCTCCAGGACAGGCGAAGCTTTCTTT. V and J are TRBV6-5 and TRBJ1-1, with 7 nucleotides matching TRBD1. The CDR3 totals 13 residues. The germline gives CDR1 MNHEY, CDR2 SVGAGI. The junction had 9 bases not matched to a gene; V was cut back by 6 bases and J by 8 bases.

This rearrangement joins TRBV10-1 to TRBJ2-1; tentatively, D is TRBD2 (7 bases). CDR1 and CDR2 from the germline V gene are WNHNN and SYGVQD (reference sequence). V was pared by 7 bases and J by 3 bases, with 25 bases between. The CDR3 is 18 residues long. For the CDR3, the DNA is TGCGCCAGCAAGAATGGGGGGGCCGGGCTCGCCTACTACAATGAGCAGTTCTTC. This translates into CASKNGGAGLAYYNEQFF.

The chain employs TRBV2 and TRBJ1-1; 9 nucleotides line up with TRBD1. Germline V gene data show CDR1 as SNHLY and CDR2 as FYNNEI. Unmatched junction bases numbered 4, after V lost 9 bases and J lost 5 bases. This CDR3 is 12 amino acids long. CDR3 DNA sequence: TGTGCCAGTTTGGACAGGGGTACTGAAGCTTTCTTT. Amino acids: CASLDRGTEAFF.

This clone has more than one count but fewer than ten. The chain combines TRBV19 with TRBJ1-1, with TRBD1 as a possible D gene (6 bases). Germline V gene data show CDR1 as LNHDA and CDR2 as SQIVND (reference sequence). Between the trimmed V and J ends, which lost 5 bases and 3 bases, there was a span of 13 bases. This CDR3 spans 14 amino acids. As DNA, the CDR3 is TGTGCCAGTAGTCCTGACAGGAGACACACTGAAGCTTTCTTT. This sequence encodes CASSPDRRHTEAFF.

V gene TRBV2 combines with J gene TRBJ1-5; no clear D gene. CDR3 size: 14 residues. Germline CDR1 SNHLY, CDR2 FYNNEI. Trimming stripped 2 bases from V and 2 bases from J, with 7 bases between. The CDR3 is CASSERYGNQPQHF. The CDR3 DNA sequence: TGTGCCAGCAGTGAACGCTACGGCAATCAGCCCCAGCATTTT.

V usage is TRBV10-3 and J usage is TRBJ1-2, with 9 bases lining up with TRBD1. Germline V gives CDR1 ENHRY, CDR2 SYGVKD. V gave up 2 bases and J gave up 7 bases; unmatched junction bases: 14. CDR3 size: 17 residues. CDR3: CAISERRRTGETRGYTF. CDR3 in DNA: TGTGCCATCAGTGAGAGGAGAAGGACAGGGGAGACTCGTGGCTACACCTTC.

The CDR3 loop is CSVPGKNTEAFF. The CDR3 DNA follows: TGCAGCGTTCCCGGGAAGAACACTGAAGCTTTCTTT. V usage is TRBV29-1 and J usage is TRBJ1-1, with unresolved D. The germline V gene has CDR1 SQVTM and CDR2 ANQGSEA. The CDR3 runs 12 residues. V lost 5 bases, J lost 1 base, and 8 bases lay in between.

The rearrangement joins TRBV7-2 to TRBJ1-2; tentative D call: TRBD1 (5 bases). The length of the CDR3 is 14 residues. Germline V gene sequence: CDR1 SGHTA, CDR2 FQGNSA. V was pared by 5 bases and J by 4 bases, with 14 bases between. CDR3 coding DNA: TGTGCCAGCAGCCGCGATAGGGGCGGCTATGGCTACACCTTC. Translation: CASSRDRGGYGYTF.

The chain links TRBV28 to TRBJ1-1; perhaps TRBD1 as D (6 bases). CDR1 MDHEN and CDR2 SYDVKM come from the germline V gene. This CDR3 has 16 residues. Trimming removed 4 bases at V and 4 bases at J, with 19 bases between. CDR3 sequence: CASSSMGQGQTTEAFF. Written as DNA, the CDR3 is TGTGCCAGCAGTTCCATGGGCCAGGGGCAGACCACTGAAGCTTTCTTT.

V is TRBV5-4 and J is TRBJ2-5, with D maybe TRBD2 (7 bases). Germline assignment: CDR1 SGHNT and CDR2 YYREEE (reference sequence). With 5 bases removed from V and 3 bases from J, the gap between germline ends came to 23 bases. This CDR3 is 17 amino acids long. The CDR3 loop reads CASSQGPAGSPEETQYF. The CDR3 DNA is TGTGCCAGCAGTCAGGGGCCAGCGGGGTCCCCCGAAGAGACCCAGTACTTC.

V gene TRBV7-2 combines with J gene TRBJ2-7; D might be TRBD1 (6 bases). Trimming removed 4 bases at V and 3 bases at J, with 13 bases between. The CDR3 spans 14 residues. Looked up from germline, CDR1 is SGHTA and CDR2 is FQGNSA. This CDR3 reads CASSSLGRGYEQYF. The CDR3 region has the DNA TGTGCCAGCAGCTCCCTTGGCAGGGGCTACGAGCAGTACTTC.

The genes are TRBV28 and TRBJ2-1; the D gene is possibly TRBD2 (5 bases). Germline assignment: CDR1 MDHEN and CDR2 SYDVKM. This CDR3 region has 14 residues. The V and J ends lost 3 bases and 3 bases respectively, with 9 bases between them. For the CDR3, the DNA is TGTGCCAGCAGTTTCGGGAATTTCTACAATGAGCAGTTCTTC. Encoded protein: CASSFGNFYNEQFF.

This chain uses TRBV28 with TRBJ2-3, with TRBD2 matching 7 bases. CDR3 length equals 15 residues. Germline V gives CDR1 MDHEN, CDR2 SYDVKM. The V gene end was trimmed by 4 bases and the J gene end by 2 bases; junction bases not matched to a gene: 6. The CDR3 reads CASSSRLANTDTQYF. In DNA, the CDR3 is TGTGCCAGCAGTTCGCGACTAGCCAACACAGATACGCAGTATTTT.